These 26 T cell receptor beta chains share one sample of origin, sequenced in a study of vaccination effects on CD4 cells after COVID-19. Culture lasted roughly 9 days before CD4+ T cell isolation. These TCRs are of unknown antigen specificity. Repertoires were generated with immunoSEQ multiplex PCR, while TCRdb's copy carries only in-frame clones and drops some. The table has about 37,000 clones, approximately 74% seen once. This material consisted of CD4+ T cells from PBMCs cultured without peptide, taken before COVID-19 vaccination. All receptors derive from a human donor who received a COVID-19 vaccine.

The chain recombines TRBV19 with TRBJ1-6; D remains ambiguous. This CDR3 comprises 15 residues. V was clipped by 0 bases and J by 10 bases, with 13 bases between them. Germline lookup yields CDR1 LNHDA and CDR2 SQIVND (reference sequence). CDR3 coding DNA: TGTGCCAGTAGTATAGATCGCGGCGGGAACTCACCCCTCCACTTT. It codes for CASSIDRGGNSPLHF.

This CDR3 is CASRTGAGELFF. CDR3 DNA sequence: TGTGCCAGCAGGACAGGGGCCGGGGAGCTGTTTTTT. The chain is built from TRBV25-1 and TRBJ2-2; 8 nucleotides line up with TRBD1. CDR1 and CDR2 (germline): MGHDK, SYGVNS. The V gene end was trimmed by 6 bases and the J gene end by 6 bases; junction bases not matched to a gene: 0. CDR3 size: 12 residues.

This clone has only a few counts. The chain has TRBV19 and TRBJ2-6; D remains ambiguous. The CDR3 consists of 16 residues. In germline, CDR1 is LNHDA, CDR2 SQIVND (reference sequence). V lost 7 bases, J lost 4 bases, and 17 bases lay in between. CDR3 loop: CASKVGDSAGANVLTF. CDR3 nucleotides: TGTGCCAGTAAAGTGGGTGATTCAGCCGGGGCCAACGTCCTGACTTTC.

This chain connects TRBV7-4 to TRBJ2-7; unclear D gene. The CDR3 is made up of 14 amino acids. CDR1 is SGHVT and CDR2 is SQSDAQ in the germline V gene. CDR3 in DNA: TGTGGGAGCAGCCCCCCCCAGCCCGGAGATAGGCAGTACTTC. Residues: CGSSPPQPGDRQYF.

The J gene is TRBJ2-2, the V gene TRBV11-3; TRBD1 might be the D (5 bases). Trimming stripped 0 bases from V and 0 bases from J, with 8 bases between. The CDR3 is made up of 16 amino acids. The germline V gene encodes CDR1 SGHNT and CDR2 YENEEA. The CDR3 nucleotides read TGTGCCAGCAGCTTAGACAGGGCGGCGAACACCGGGGAGCTGTTTTTT. Protein: CASSLDRAANTGELFF.

CDR3 loop: CASSLVGRTDSTNEKLFF. CDR3 DNA: TGTGCCAGCAGCTTAGTGGGAAGGACGGATTCAACTAATGAAAAACTGTTTTTT. The chain links TRBV7-9 to TRBJ1-4; D gene ambiguous. The CDR3 length is 18 residues. Between the trimmed V and J ends, which lost 1 base and 0 bases, there was a span of 15 bases. CDR1 SEHNR and CDR2 FQNEAQ come from the germline V gene (reference sequence).

The rearrangement links TRBV5-1 to TRBJ2-1; 12 positions match TRBD2. J was trimmed by 9 bases and V by 4 bases; bases with no gene match: 11. The CDR3 spans 16 residues. Germline V gene data show CDR1 as SGHRS and CDR2 as YFSETQ. The CDR3, as DNA: TGCGCCAGCAGCCCTCTGCTAGCGGGAGGGCCGGGTGAGCAGTTCTTC. It encodes CASSPLLAGGPGEQFF.

This sequence joins TRBV21-1 and TRBJ1-1; the table calls TRBD1, which could not be checked here. TRBV21-1 corresponds to a pseudogene. The CDR3 extends over 14 amino acids. This chain's CDR3 is CASSKVGEDRAAFF. The DNA for the CDR3 is TGTGCCAGCAGCAAAGTTGGGGAGGACAGGGCAGCTTTCTTT.

The V call is TRBV7-5, the J call TRBJ1-2. TRBV7-5 corresponds to a pseudogene. This CDR3 spans 15 amino acids. CDR3 sequence: CARSLARRVTFGYTF. CDR3 DNA: TGTGCCAGAAGCTTAGCGCGACGCGTCACCTTTGGCTACACCTTC.

The J gene is TRBJ1-2, the V gene TRBV6-4; the match to TRBD1 covers 10 bases. The V gene end was trimmed by 0 bases and the J gene end by 4 bases; junction bases not matched to a gene: 8. The germline V gene encodes CDR1 MRHNA and CDR2 SNTAGT. The CDR3 extends over 17 amino acids. CDR3 in DNA: TGTGCCAGCAGTGACTCGCGACAGGGGGCGTCAGTCTATGGCTACACCTTC. Translating gives CASSDSRQGASVYGYTF.

The chain combines TRBV6-5 with TRBJ2-5, with TRBD1 matching over 10 bases. Germline CDR1 and CDR2: MNHEY and SVGAGI. This CDR3 is 15 amino acids long. Trimming took 2 bases from V and 5 from J; bases not matched to a gene: 5. Written as DNA, the CDR3 is TGTGCCAGCAGTTACAGACAGGGGGCTTGGGAGACCCAGTACTTC. Amino acids: CASSYRQGAWETQYF.

This clone was found a few times. The chain recombines TRBV6-6 with TRBJ1-1; 8 nucleotides line up with TRBD1. V gave up 6 bases and J gave up 13 bases; unmatched junction bases: 13. Germline V lookup: CDR1 MNHNY, CDR2 SVGAGI (reference sequence). The CDR3 has 13 residues. The CDR3 DNA is TGTGCCAGCAGCCCGGGACAGGCCCCCTCATTTTTCTTT. It is translated as CASSPGQAPSFFF.

The chain employs TRBV12-3 or TRBV12-4 and TRBJ1-5, with D unclear. Trimming pared 1 base from V and 5 bases from J, leaving 6 bases between. CDR3 length equals 13 residues. Here the CDR3 reads CASSLEEDQPQHF. The CDR3 bases are TGTGCCAGCAGTTTAGAAGAGGATCAGCCCCAGCATTTT.

This clone was picked up one time. The chain uses TRBV2 and TRBJ1-1; D is possibly TRBD1 (5 bases). CDR3 length: 15 amino acids. Germline assignment: CDR1 SNHLY and CDR2 FYNNEI. With 7 bases removed from V and 0 bases from J, the gap between germline ends came to 15 bases. Here the CDR3 DNA reads TGTGCCAGCACCCCTGAAAGGACATTGAACACTGAAGCTTTCTTT. This codes for CASTPERTLNTEAFF. Drawing the rest from reference TRBV2 and TRBJ1-1, the complete variable domain is EPEVTQTPSHQVTQMGQEVILRCVPISNHLYFYWYRQILGQKVEFLVSFYNNEISEKSEIFDDQFSVERPDGSNFTLKIRSTKLEDSAMYFCASTPERTLNTEAFFGQGTRLTVV.

This clone occurred a few times. The chain employs TRBV7-2 and TRBJ2-1; no clear D gene. V shed 3 bases and J shed 7 bases, with 13 bases lying between them. CDR3 size: 14 residues. Germline CDR1 reads SGHTA; CDR2 reads FQGNSA. The CDR3 region is CASSFLSRTNEQFF. As DNA, the CDR3 is TGTGCCAGCAGCTTTCTTTCCCGGACGAATGAGCAGTTCTTC.

The chain combines TRBV3-1 (or the pseudogene TRBV3-2) with TRBJ2-7, with unresolved D. From germline, CDR1 is LGHDT and CDR2 YNNKEL (reference sequence). Trimming stripped 1 base from V and 2 bases from J, with 9 bases between. The CDR3 totals 14 residues. CDR3 sequence (DNA): TGTGCCAGCAGCCAAGTTACTTTAACCTACGAGCAGTACTTC. Translated, it gives CASSQVTLTYEQYF.

The rearrangement links TRBV5-1 to TRBJ1-6; the match to TRBD1 covers 9 bases. V was pared by 5 bases and J by 7 bases, with 4 bases of the junction left unmatched. The CDR3 runs to 14 residues. CDR1 and CDR2 (germline): SGHRS, YFSETQ. DNA for the CDR3: TGCGCCAGCAGACGACAGGGGGACAATTCACCCCTCCACTTT. This translates into CASRRQGDNSPLHF. The full variable domain, its missing parts supplied by reference TRBV5-1 and TRBJ1-6, is KAGVTQTPRYLIKTRGQQVTLSCSPISGHRSVSWYQQTPGQGLQFLFEYFSETQRNKGNFPGRFSGRQFSNSRSEMNVSTLELGDSALYLCASRRQGDNSPLHFGNGTRLTVT.

The J gene is TRBJ1-5, the V gene TRBV7-2; maybe TRBD1 (6 bases). V lost 5 bases and J lost 7, with 15 bases in between. CDR3 size: 14 residues. Looked up from germline, CDR1 is SGHTA and CDR2 is FQGNSA. DNA of the CDR3: TGTGCCAGCAGCCTTCAGGGGCGAGGCCAGCCCCAGCATTTT. Its translation: CASSLQGRGQPQHF. Filled out from reference TRBV7-2 and TRBJ1-5, the complete variable domain reads GAGVSQSPSNKVTEKGKDVELRCDPISGHTALYWYRQSLGQGLEFLIYFQGNSAPDKSGLPSDRFSAERTGGSVSTLTIQRTQQEDSAVYLCASSLQGRGQPQHFGDGTRLSIL.

The V call is TRBV6-1, the J call TRBJ2-1; 7 nucleotides line up with TRBD1. From germline, CDR1 is MNHNS and CDR2 SASEGT. The CDR3 is 16 residues long. The junction had 17 bases not matched to a gene; V was cut back by 3 bases and J by 12 bases. The CDR3 reads CASSDTGQPPPDGQFF. The CDR3 nucleotides are TGTGCCAGCAGTGACACGGGACAGCCTCCACCTGACGGGCAGTTCTTC.

The CDR3 DNA sequence: TGTGCCAGCAGGTCAGGGGGCGGGTATGGCTACACCTTC. This translates into CASRSGGGYGYTF. The chain links TRBV6-5 to TRBJ1-2; 8 positions match TRBD1. The ends lost 6 bases at V and 5 bases at J; junction bases unmatched: 5. The CDR3 contains 13 residues. Germline values: CDR1 MNHEY, CDR2 SVGAGI.

This clone was seen a few times. The chain carries TRBV5-8 and TRBJ1-1; TRBD1 agrees at 8 bases. The CDR3 is made up of 16 amino acids. Germline assignment: CDR1 SGHTS and CDR2 YDEGEE. With 4 bases clipped from V and 14 bases from J, the junction kept 22 bases outside the gene matches. CDR3: CASSGHNGTGRRSAFF. The CDR3 DNA sequence: TGTGCCAGCAGCGGACATAATGGGACAGGTCGTCGAAGCGCGTTCTTT.

The chain employs TRBV20-1 and TRBJ2-7, with D perhaps TRBD1 (6 bases). This CDR3 comprises 11 residues. The germline V gene encodes CDR1 DFQATT and CDR2 SNEGSKA (reference sequence). V lost 7 bases and J lost 5, with 12 bases in between. CDR3: CSVRQANEQYF. The CDR3 bases are TGCAGTGTAAGACAGGCGAACGAGCAGTACTTC.

V gene TRBV2 combines with J gene TRBJ1-5; no clear D. This CDR3 spans 15 amino acids. Looked up from germline, CDR1 is SNHLY and CDR2 is FYNNEI. The V and J ends lost 7 bases and 3 bases respectively, with 16 bases between them. The CDR3 DNA follows: TGTGCCAGCACCCTACCGGGTGAGGTCAATCAGCCCCAGCATTTT. It is translated as CASTLPGEVNQPQHF. Full variable domain (remainder filled in from reference TRBV2 and TRBJ1-5): EPEVTQTPSHQVTQMGQEVILRCVPISNHLYFYWYRQILGQKVEFLVSFYNNEISEKSEIFDDQFSVERPDGSNFTLKIRSTKLEDSAMYFCASTLPGEVNQPQHFGDGTRLSIL.

This chain connects TRBV29-1 to TRBJ2-1, with D perhaps being TRBD1 or TRBD2 (6 bases each). V gave up 1 base and J gave up 2 bases, with 9 bases separating them. Germline CDR1 SQVTM, CDR2 ANQGSEA. This CDR3 comprises 14 residues. The CDR3 DNA follows: TGCAGCGTTGAAGGGGGGGCCCCCTACAATGAGCAGTTCTTC. Translating it yields CSVEGGAPYNEQFF.

This clone was observed a few times. This chain connects TRBV6-5 to TRBJ2-2, with TRBD1 identical over 8 bases. V lost 6 bases and J lost 5; bases outside the gene matches: 2. The CDR3 spans 13 residues. Germline CDR1 MNHEY, CDR2 SVGAGI. CDR3 loop: CASRDRETGELFF. In DNA form, the CDR3 reads TGTGCCAGCAGGGACAGGGAGACCGGGGAGCTGTTTTTT.

The gene calls are TRBV21-1 and TRBJ2-7; the table's D gene call, TRBD1, was not cross checked with the DNA. TRBV21-1 is annotated as a pseudogene. The CDR3 is 15 residues long. CDR3 bases: TGTGCCAGCAGGGGGCTCCAGGACAGGTTCTACGAGCAGTACTTC. Encoded protein: CASRGLQDRFYEQYF.